This T cell receptor (beta chain) was documented in a study of cytomegalovirus exposure and HLA in healthy donors. Study-level points and caveats: In vitro work confirmed that a few CMV-associated chains recognize CMV antigens. In the analysis, some V segments, TRBV6-2 and TRBV6-3 included, were excluded as indistinguishable. TCR beta chains numbering more than 150 were designated cytomegalovirus-associated.

PCR employed 60 Vbeta and 13 Jbeta primers. Per the study methods: Among the unique TCR beta chains that a later analysis counted, around 72 million in all, 9.5 million to 12 million were shared. Method: immunoSEQ multiplex PCR; TCRdb's copy keeps in-frame clones and lacks some. V and J calls and clone size are as listed in that table; D and trimming were resolved from the DNA. The listing records roughly 77,000 clones. J was trimmed by 4 bases and V by 6 bases; bases with no gene match: 10. Per germline, CDR1 MGHRA and CDR2 YSYEKL. There are 15 residues in the CDR3. With respect to this clone: Its antigen is unknown.

This sequence joins TRBV4-1 and TRBJ2-3, with 7 bases aligning to TRBD2. The clonotype was recovered from a female donor in good health and CMV-seropositive. The specimen sequenced was PBMCs. The CDR3 DNA reads as TGCGCCAGCAGAACGGGCCAAGGGAGGGCAGATACGCAGTATTTT. This codes for CASRTGQGRADTQYF.